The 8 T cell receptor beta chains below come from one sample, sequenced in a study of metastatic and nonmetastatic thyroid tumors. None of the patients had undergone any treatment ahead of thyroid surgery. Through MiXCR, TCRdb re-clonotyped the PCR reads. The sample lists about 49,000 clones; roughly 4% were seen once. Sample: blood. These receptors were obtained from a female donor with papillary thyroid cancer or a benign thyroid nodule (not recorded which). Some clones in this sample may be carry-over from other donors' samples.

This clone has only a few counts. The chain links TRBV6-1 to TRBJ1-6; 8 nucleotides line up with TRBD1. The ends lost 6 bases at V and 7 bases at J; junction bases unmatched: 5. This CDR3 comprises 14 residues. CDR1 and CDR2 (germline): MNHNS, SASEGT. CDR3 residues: CASRTGAGNSPLHF. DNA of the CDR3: TGTGCCAGCAGGACAGGGGCCGGCAATTCACCCCTCCACTTT.

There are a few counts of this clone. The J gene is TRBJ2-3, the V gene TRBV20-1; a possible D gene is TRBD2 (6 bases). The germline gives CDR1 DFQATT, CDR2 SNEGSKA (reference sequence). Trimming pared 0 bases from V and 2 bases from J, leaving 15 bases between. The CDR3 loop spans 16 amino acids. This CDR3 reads CSARDQSGRYTDTQYF. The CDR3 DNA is TGCAGTGCTAGAGATCAAAGCGGGCGATACACAGATACGCAGTATTTT.

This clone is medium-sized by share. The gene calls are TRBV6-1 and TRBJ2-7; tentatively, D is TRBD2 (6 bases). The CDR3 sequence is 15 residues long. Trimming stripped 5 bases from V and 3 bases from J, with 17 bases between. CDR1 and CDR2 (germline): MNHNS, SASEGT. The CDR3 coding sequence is TGTGCCAGCAGTTACGGAGGGGCCGGCGACTACGAGCAGTACTTC. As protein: CASSYGGAGDYEQYF.

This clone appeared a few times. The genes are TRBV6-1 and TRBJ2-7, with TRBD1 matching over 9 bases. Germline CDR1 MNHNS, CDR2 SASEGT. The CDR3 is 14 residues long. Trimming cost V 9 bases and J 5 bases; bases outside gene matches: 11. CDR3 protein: CARGFGTGFNEQYF. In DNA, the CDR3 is TGTGCCAGAGGTTTCGGGACAGGGTTTAACGAGCAGTACTTC.

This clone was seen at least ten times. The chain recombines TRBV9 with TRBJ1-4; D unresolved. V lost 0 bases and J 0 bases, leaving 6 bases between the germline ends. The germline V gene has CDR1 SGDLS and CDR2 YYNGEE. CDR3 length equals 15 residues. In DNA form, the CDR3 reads TGTGCCAGCAGCGTAGAAGGTACAACTAATGAAAAACTGTTTTTT. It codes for CASSVEGTTNEKLFF.

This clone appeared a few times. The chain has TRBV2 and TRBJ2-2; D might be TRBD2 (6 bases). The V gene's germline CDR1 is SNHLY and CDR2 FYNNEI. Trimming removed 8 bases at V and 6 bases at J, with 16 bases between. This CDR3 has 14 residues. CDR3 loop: CASQVGWRAGELFF. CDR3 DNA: TGTGCCAGCCAAGTAGGGTGGAGGGCCGGGGAGCTGTTTTTT.

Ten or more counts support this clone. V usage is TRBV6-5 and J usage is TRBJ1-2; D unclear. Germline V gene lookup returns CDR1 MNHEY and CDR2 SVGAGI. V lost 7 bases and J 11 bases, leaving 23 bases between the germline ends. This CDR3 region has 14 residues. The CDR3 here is CASNFGTPRARYTF. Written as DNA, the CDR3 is TGTGCCAGCAATTTCGGCACTCCGAGGGCTAGATACACCTTC.

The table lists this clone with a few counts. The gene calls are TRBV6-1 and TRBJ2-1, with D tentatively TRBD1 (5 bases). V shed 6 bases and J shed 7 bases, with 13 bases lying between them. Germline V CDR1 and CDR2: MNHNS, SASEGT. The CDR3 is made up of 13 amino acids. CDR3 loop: CASSRSGINEQFF. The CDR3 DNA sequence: TGTGCCAGCAGCAGATCAGGGATAAATGAGCAGTTCTTC.